The 16 T cell receptor beta chains listed next were all sequenced from one sample in a study of T cell changes during pregnancy in multiple sclerosis. Assay used: immunoSEQ multiplex PCR; TCRdb lists only in-frame clones, some missing. This table has about 80,000 clones, 85% to 95% appearing once. The source material was peripheral blood, sampled in the third trimester of pregnancy. These receptors were taken from a female donor with multiple sclerosis, enrolled in a pregnancy study.

This chain connects TRBV5-6 to TRBJ1-1; D is perhaps TRBD1 (6 bases). Germline V gives CDR1 SGHDT, CDR2 YYEEEE. The CDR3 has 13 residues. Trimming pared 4 bases from V and 1 base from J, leaving 8 bases between. The CDR3 region has the DNA TGTGCCAGCAGCCCAGGGGCGAACACTGAAGCTTTCTTT. Protein product: CASSPGANTEAFF.

The chain links TRBV29-1 to TRBJ1-2, with 7 bases that match TRBD1. This CDR3 spans 15 amino acids. In germline, CDR1 is SQVTM, CDR2 ANQGSEA. The V segment lost 4 bases and the J segment 7 bases; nucleotides outside the gene matches: 15. The CDR3 bases are TGCAGCGTTGGGGACAGTGGGGGGTGGGGTGGTGGCTACACCTTC. Encoded protein: CSVGDSGGWGGGYTF.

V is TRBV21-1 and J is TRBJ2-5; the table's D call TRBD2 went unverified against the DNA. TRBV21-1 is a pseudogene segment. The CDR3 consists of 13 residues. CDR3 sequence reads: CASHRVSGETQYF. DNA for the CDR3: TGTGCCAGCCACCGCGTGAGTGGAGAGACCCAGTACTTC.

The rearrangement joins TRBV6-4 to TRBJ2-7, with 9 bases fitting TRBD2. CDR1 is MRHNA, CDR2 SNTAGT, per germline. The CDR3 covers 14 residues. Trimming at V came to 3 bases and at J to 0 bases, leaving 0 bases not matched to a gene. The CDR3 DNA reads as TGTGCCAGCAGTGAGCGGGGGGGCTCCTACGAGCAGTACTTC. This codes for CASSERGGSYEQYF.

This chain's CDR3 is CASSLQVAYEQYF. For the CDR3, the DNA is TGTGCCAGCAGCCTCCAGGTCGCCTACGAGCAGTACTTC. This sequence joins TRBV7-6 and TRBJ2-7; unclear D gene. The CDR3 has 13 residues. Germline assignment: CDR1 SGHVS and CDR2 FNYEAQ. Between the trimmed V and J ends, which lost 5 bases and 2 bases, there was a span of 10 bases.

The V call is TRBV7-9, the J call TRBJ2-7, with D hard to call. CDR1 and CDR2 (germline): SEHNR, FQNEAQ (reference sequence). The CDR3 covers 13 residues. V lost 5 bases to trimming and J lost 0 bases, with 8 bases between them. The CDR3 here is CASSPSSSYEQYF. In nucleotides, the CDR3 is TGTGCCAGCAGCCCTTCGAGCTCCTACGAGCAGTACTTC.

CDR3 residues: CASSLELYYEQYF. The CDR3 nucleotides are TGTGCCAGCAGCTTAGAACTCTACTACGAGCAGTACTTC. The rearrangement joins TRBV7-6 to TRBJ2-7; D gene unclear. The CDR3 consists of 13 residues. V was shortened by 1 base and J by 3 bases, with 7 bases between the two germline ends. The germline CDR1 and CDR2 sequences are SGHVS and FNYEAQ.

Concerning this clone: One end of the junction varies from germline; a read error may be responsible. The rearrangement links TRBV4-1 to TRBJ2-5; D not certain. The CDR3 has 13 residues. CDR1 is MGHRA, CDR2 YSYEKL, per germline. CDR3 amino acids: CASSQPHQETQYF. CDR3 in DNA: TGCGCCAGCAGCCAACCTCACCAGGAGACCCAGTACTTC.

This sequence joins TRBV9 and TRBJ2-1; D is uncertain. The germline CDR1 and CDR2 sequences are SGDLS and YYNGEE. CDR3 length equals 15 residues. Trimming removed 0 bases from V and 1 base from J, with 8 bases in between. The CDR3 region has the DNA TGTGCCAGCAGCGTAGGCCAGATGTCCTACAATGAGCAGTTCTTC. This encodes CASSVGQMSYNEQFF.

V usage is TRBV5-1 and J usage is TRBJ1-6; D is perhaps TRBD1 (6 bases). V dropped 0 bases and J dropped 10 bases, with 17 bases sitting between them. Per germline, CDR1 SGHRS and CDR2 YFSETQ. The CDR3 covers 16 residues. The CDR3 loop reads CASSLVTGRSRSPLHF. CDR3 coding DNA: TGCGCCAGCAGCTTGGTTACAGGGCGAAGCAGATCACCCCTCCACTTT. Full variable domain (missing parts from reference TRBV5-1 and TRBJ1-6): KAGVTQTPRYLIKTRGQQVTLSCSPISGHRSVSWYQQTPGQGLQFLFEYFSETQRNKGNFPGRFSGRQFSNSRSEMNVSTLELGDSALYLCASSLVTGRSRSPLHFGNGTRLTVT.

V is TRBV19 and J is TRBJ1-2; D may be TRBD1 (6 bases). The germline V gene has CDR1 LNHDA and CDR2 SQIVND (reference sequence). The CDR3 extends over 14 amino acids. The ends were cut back, 3 bases at V and 8 bases at J, with 16 bases in the middle. CDR3 region: CASSIRGAVGGYTF. The CDR3 region has the DNA TGTGCCAGTAGTATCCGGGGGGCGGTAGGAGGCTACACCTTC.

The chain couples TRBV5-6 to TRBJ2-7; 9 bases map to TRBD1. The CDR3 consists of 12 residues. Germline V gene sequence: CDR1 SGHDT, CDR2 YYEEEE. The junction had 1 base not matched to a gene; V was cut back by 4 bases and J by 5 bases. CDR3: CASSGDRDEQYF. CDR3 coding DNA: TGTGCCAGCAGCGGGGACAGGGACGAGCAGTACTTC.

This clone showed up just once. The chain employs TRBV27 and TRBJ2-2; 7 bases map to TRBD1. The germline gives CDR1 MNHEY, CDR2 SMNVEV (reference sequence). V was clipped by 5 bases and J by 4 bases; unmatched bases: 7. This CDR3 has 15 amino acids. CDR3 amino acids: CASSLGQAATGELFF. The CDR3, as DNA: TGTGCCAGCAGTCTAGGACAGGCAGCCACCGGGGAGCTGTTTTTT.

This clone was observed a single time. The chain recombines TRBV27 with TRBJ2-7, with 7 nucleotides matching TRBD1. Trimming took 6 bases from V and 2 from J; bases not matched to a gene: 13. Per the germline V gene, CDR1 is MNHEY and CDR2 is SMNVEV (reference sequence). The CDR3 loop spans 16 amino acids. The CDR3 sequence is CASRHTWTGGTYEQYF. The CDR3 region has the DNA TGTGCCAGCAGACACACTTGGACAGGTGGGACCTACGAGCAGTACTTC.

V is TRBV7-3 and J is TRBJ2-7, with D uncertain. Trimming removed 3 bases from V and 3 bases from J, with 9 bases in between. CDR3 length equals 13 residues. Germline CDR1 is SGHTA and CDR2 is FQGTGA. The CDR3 sequence: CASSLGPLYEQYF. CDR3 sequence (DNA): TGTGCCAGCAGCTTGGGCCCGCTCTACGAGCAGTACTTC.

V gene TRBV29-1 combines with J gene TRBJ2-1; D is perhaps TRBD1 (6 bases). Germline V gives CDR1 SQVTM, CDR2 ANQGSEA. The CDR3 is made up of 15 amino acids. Trimming pared 1 base from V and 5 bases from J, leaving 15 bases between. For the CDR3, the DNA is TGCAGCGTTGAAGCGGCCAGGGGATTTCACAATGAGCAGTTCTTC. Its protein product is CSVEAARGFHNEQFF.